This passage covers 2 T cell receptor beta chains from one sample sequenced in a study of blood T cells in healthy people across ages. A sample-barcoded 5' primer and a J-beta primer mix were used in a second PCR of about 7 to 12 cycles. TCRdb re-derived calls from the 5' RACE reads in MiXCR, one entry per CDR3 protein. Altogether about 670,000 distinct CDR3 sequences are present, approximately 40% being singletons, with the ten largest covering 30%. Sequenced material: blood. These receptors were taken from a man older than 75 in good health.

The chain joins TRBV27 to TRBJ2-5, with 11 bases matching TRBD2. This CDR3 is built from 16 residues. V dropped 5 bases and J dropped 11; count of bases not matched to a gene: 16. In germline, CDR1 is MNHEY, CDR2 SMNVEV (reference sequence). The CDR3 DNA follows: TGTGCCAGCAGTGCATTAGCGGGAGGGCCGTATAATGAGCAGTACTTC. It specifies CASSALAGGPYNEQYF.

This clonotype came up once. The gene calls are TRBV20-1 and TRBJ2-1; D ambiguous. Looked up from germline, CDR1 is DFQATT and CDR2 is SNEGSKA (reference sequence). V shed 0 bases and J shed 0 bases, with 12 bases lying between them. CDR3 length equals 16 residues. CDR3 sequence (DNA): TGCAGTGCTAGAGAGGCAAGGACCCTCTCCTACAATGAGCAGTTCTTC. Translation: CSAREARTLSYNEQFF.